This T cell receptor (beta chain) appears in the sequencing data of a study of Siglec-9 on CD8 T cells in melanoma (dated by TCRdb to about 2019). As for the study more broadly: The study investigated Siglec-9 expression on CD8+ T cells and the role of Siglec-9 in regulating T cells in the melanoma tumor microenvironment. Results and caveats for the whole study, not just this receptor: According to the report, an effector memory CD8+ T-cell subset that seemed to build up inside melanoma tumors was both marked and regulated by Siglec-9.

The receptor library was made with the immunoSEQ multiplex PCR assay. Sourced from immuneACCESS, this table was stored by TCRdb with only in-frame sequences that have V and J called. A share of the clones is absent; for the studies checked, an unresolved V gene accounts for under half, and the remainder has no known explanation. Across this sample there are 30,000 to 45,000 clones, with 84% seen only once. The ten biggest clones cover under 2% of the sample. To note about this clone: The antigen it binds to is not known. There are no base qualities to consult, and no much larger clone falls within one base.

Material: Siglec-9- CD8+ T cells sorted from blood. The intended sense of this specimen's cell subset or site label: CD8 T cells lacking Siglec-9. The sequence was obtained from a human donor in good health.

The CDR3 corresponds to CASSPGLSYEQYF. The nucleotide sequence is given as TGCGCCAGCAGCCCGGGCCTCTCCTACGAGCAGTACTTC. Recombination connected TRBV5-1 to TRBJ2-7; no D gene call is confident. Trimming takes 4 bases from V and 0 bases from J, and the germline ends sit 8 bases apart. The CDR3 runs 13 residues from the cysteine to the phenylalanine. The DNA shown is the 39-base CDR3, in frame from base 1. The germline V gene yields SGHRS for CDR1 and YFSETQ for CDR2. The CDR3 plus the reference TRBV5-1 and TRBJ2-7 genes for the other parts give the full variable domain: KAGVTQTPRYLIKTRGQQVTLSCSPISGHRSVSWYQQTPGQGLQFLFEYFSETQRNKGNFPGRFSGRQFSNSRSEMNVSTLELGDSALYLCASSPGLSYEQYFGPGTRLTVT.